This record covers a single T cell receptor beta chain. Its antigen is unknown. Whether given at about 4 or about 12 weeks, second doses were pooled. This sample was included in a study of T cell responses to AZD1222 COVID-19 vaccine. Overall study results and limits: Epitopes outside B.1.351 and B.1.1.7 mutated regions reportedly drew nearly half of spike TCRs. Spike-specific TCRs gained breadth and depth after people received two AZD1222 doses. White British ancestry dominated among donors, who included more females, and clonal diversity was possibly underestimated.

Data came from immunoSEQ multiplex PCR; TCRdb stores just in-frame clones and leaves some out. The sample includes approximately 120,000 clones, roughly 86% of them seen just once. The CDR3 covers 16 residues. In germline, CDR1 is LNHNV, CDR2 YYDKDF (reference sequence). Trimming took 1 base from V and 2 from J; bases not matched to a gene: 6. The chain is built from TRBV15 and TRBJ2-3, with 7 bases identical to TRBD2. This TCR derives from an adult who received the AZD1222 COVID-19 vaccine. The specimen was peripheral blood, collected 28 days after the second AZD1222 dose. The CDR3 is CATSRAGLAATDTQYF. The CDR3 DNA follows: TGTGCCACCAGCAGAGCGGGGCTAGCGGCCACAGATACGCAGTATTTT. The whole variable domain, filled in from reference TRBV15 and TRBJ2-3, reads DAMVIQNPRYQVTQFGKPVTLSCSQTLNHNVMYWYQQKSSQAPKLLFHYYDKDFNNEADTPDNFQSRRPNTSFCFLDIRSPGLGDTAMYLCATSRAGLAATDTQYFGPGTRLTVL.